Ten or more counts support the clone carrying this T cell receptor (beta chain). Its cognate antigen is unknown. V lost 2 bases and J lost 4; bases outside the gene matches: 3. Germline CDR1 reads DFQATT; CDR2 reads SNEGSKA (reference sequence). CDR3 length equals 14 residues. Researchers took RNA transcripts and amplified the TCR beta CDR3 regions from them. TCR CDR3 underwent first-round RT-PCR with the HTBI primer set. TCRdb re-called the multiplex PCR reads with MiXCR, one entry per CDR3 protein. The table records about 500,000 distinct CDR3 sequences, 15% to 20% of them present only once. Diagnoses used clinical symptoms, serum thyroxine and TRAb, thyroid ultrasound and orbital computed tomography. This record belongs to a study of T cells in Graves' hyperthyroidism and ophthalmopathy. Overall study: Staff took peripheral blood when the initial diagnosis was made, before any treatment began. Notes on the study in general: The model predicted ophthalmopathy a median 6.5 months before onset.

The receptor was derived from a woman aged 25-40 years with Graves' ophthalmopathy. This chain uses TRBV20-1 with TRBJ2-7; 12 nucleotides align to TRBD2. Sequencing was carried out using blood. The CDR3 spells CSARLAGGEYEQYF. The CDR3 DNA is TGCAGTGCTAGACTAGCGGGAGGGGAATACGAGCAGTACTTC.